Below are 18 T cell receptor beta chains sequenced from a single sample in a study of blood T cell repertoires in COVID-19. Sequenced by immunoSEQ multiplex PCR; TCRdb stores in-frame clones only, minus some. The table includes some 260,000 clones, 70% to 75% detected once. Sequences were obtained from peripheral blood. The receptors originated from a woman at least 80 years old with acute or convalescent COVID-19.

Only a few counts were recorded for this clone. This chain joins TRBV19 and TRBJ1-1; 8 nucleotides agree with TRBD1. From germline, CDR1 is LNHDA and CDR2 SQIVND (reference sequence). The CDR3 runs to 15 residues. Trimming removed 7 bases from V and 4 bases from J; junction bases left unmatched: 11. The CDR3 loop is CASTSFGQGSTEAFF. Here the CDR3 DNA reads TGTGCCAGTACCTCCTTCGGACAGGGTTCCACTGAAGCTTTCTTT.

This clone was seen a few times. The rearrangement uses TRBV7-5 and TRBJ1-5. TRBV7-5 is noted as a pseudogene. This CDR3 comprises 16 residues. DNA of the CDR3: TGTGCCAGAAGCTTATGGTCGGAGAATAGCAATCAGCCCCAGCATTTT. Translating it yields CARSLWSENSNQPQHF.

This clone was seen a few times. The V gene is TRBV20-1, the J gene TRBJ2-3; the D gene is possibly TRBD2 (6 bases). The CDR3 runs to 13 residues. V was pared by 3 bases and J by 7 bases, with 14 bases between. Per germline, CDR1 DFQATT and CDR2 SNEGSKA (reference sequence). For the CDR3, the DNA is TGCAGTGCTAGTCCCCCCCTAGCGTATACGCAGTATTTT. Amino acids: CSASPPLAYTQYF.

The V gene is TRBV5-4, the J gene TRBJ1-2; 8 bases are shared with TRBD1. The CDR3 contains 13 residues. Trimming took 3 bases from V and 5 from J; bases not matched to a gene: 3. Germline loops: CDR1 SGHNT, CDR2 YYREEE (reference sequence). Here the CDR3 reads CASSYDRGYGYTF. For the CDR3, the DNA is TGTGCCAGCAGCTACGACAGGGGTTATGGCTACACCTTC.

The V and J genes are TRBV18 and TRBJ1-5; possible D gene TRBD1, 5 bases. V was clipped by 6 bases and J by 8 bases, with 14 bases between them. Looked up from germline, CDR1 is KGHSH and CDR2 is LQKENI. The CDR3 loop spans 13 amino acids. The CDR3 DNA reads as TGTGCCAGCTCTCGCGACAGCGTAGAGCCCCAGCATTTT. This sequence encodes CASSRDSVEPQHF.

The V gene is TRBV5-1, the J gene TRBJ1-1; D is unclear. Trimming left V 4 bases short and J 1 base short, with 11 bases between. Per germline, CDR1 SGHRS and CDR2 YFSETQ. This CDR3 contains 14 residues. In DNA, the CDR3 is TGCGCCAGCAGCGCGGGAGGCAGGAACACTGAAGCTTTCTTT. Its protein is CASSAGGRNTEAFF. Full variable domain (rest looked up from reference TRBV5-1 and TRBJ1-1): KAGVTQTPRYLIKTRGQQVTLSCSPISGHRSVSWYQQTPGQGLQFLFEYFSETQRNKGNFPGRFSGRQFSNSRSEMNVSTLELGDSALYLCASSAGGRNTEAFFGQGTRLTVV.

This clone was counted many times. The CDR3 nucleotides read TGTGCCAGCAGCTTTGGGACAGGGGTTGAGCAGCCCCAGCATTTT. Amino acid sequence: CASSFGTGVEQPQHF. This chain uses TRBV7-9 with TRBJ1-5; 10 bases line up with TRBD1. The CDR3 contains 15 residues. V was pared by 3 bases and J by 7 bases, with 6 bases of the junction left unmatched. The germline V gene has CDR1 SEHNR and CDR2 FQNEAQ (reference sequence).

This clone came up a few times. This sequence joins TRBV15 and TRBJ2-2; D perhaps matches TRBD2 (6 bases). Germline CDR1 LNHNV, CDR2 YYDKDF (reference sequence). The CDR3 totals 15 residues. Trimming took off 1 base at V and 3 bases at J, with 9 bases between the two ends. Here the CDR3 DNA reads TGTGCCACCAGCAGAGGGAGGGCCTACACCGGGGAGCTGTTTTTT. It codes for CATSRGRAYTGELFF. The full variable domain, with the rest looked up from reference TRBV15 and TRBJ2-2, is DAMVIQNPRYQVTQFGKPVTLSCSQTLNHNVMYWYQQKSSQAPKLLFHYYDKDFNNEADTPDNFQSRRPNTSFCFLDIRSPGLGDTAMYLCATSRGRAYTGELFFGEGSRLTVL.

The genes are TRBV5-4 and TRBJ2-7; a possible D gene is TRBD2 (5 bases). Per germline, CDR1 SGHNT and CDR2 YYREEE (reference sequence). The V end was cut by 2 bases, the J end by 6 bases, with 9 bases between. CDR3 length equals 12 residues. In DNA, the CDR3 is TGTGCCAGCAGCTTCCGGGGTCTCGAGCAGTACTTC. Amino acids: CASSFRGLEQYF. The full variable domain, in which reference TRBV5-4 and TRBJ2-7 provide the parts outside the CDR3, is ETGVTQSPTHLIKTRGQQVTLRCSSQSGHNTVSWYQQALGQGPQFIFQYYREEENGRGNFPPRFSGLQFPNYSSELNVNALELDDSALYLCASSFRGLEQYFGPGTRLTVT.

The V call is TRBV7-9, the J call TRBJ1-4, with unresolved D. This CDR3 contains 14 residues. Trimming removed 2 bases from V and 7 bases from J, with 11 bases in between. Per germline, CDR1 SEHNR and CDR2 FQNEAQ (reference sequence). CDR3 bases: TGTGCCAGCAGCTTACCTAGCGGAGGTGAAAAACTGTTTTTT. Translated: CASSLPSGGEKLFF.

This chain links TRBV6-5 with TRBJ2-7, with 7 nucleotides matching TRBD1. This CDR3 contains 15 residues. CDR1 MNHEY and CDR2 SVGAGI come from the germline V gene. V was clipped by 4 bases and J by 2 bases; unmatched bases: 8. CDR3 in amino acids: CASSLNKDRTYEQYF. Written as DNA, the CDR3 is TGTGCCAGCAGTTTAAATAAGGACAGGACCTACGAGCAGTACTTC.

V usage is TRBV5-1 and J usage is TRBJ2-1; 11 bases line up with TRBD1. The V gene's germline CDR1 is SGHRS and CDR2 YFSETQ. V trimming: 5 bases; J trimming: 4 bases; junction bases outside the gene matches: 11. The CDR3 sequence is 17 residues long. This CDR3 is CASRFRTGGAFYNEQFF. The CDR3 DNA reads as TGCGCCAGCAGGTTCCGGACAGGGGGCGCCTTTTACAATGAGCAGTTCTTC.

V gene TRBV29-1 combines with J gene TRBJ1-2, with 9 bases identical to TRBD1. This CDR3 contains 14 residues. Looked up from germline, CDR1 is SQVTM and CDR2 is ANQGSEA. With V trimmed by 6 bases and J by 4 bases, 9 bases remained unmatched. The CDR3 is CSVGGQGISYGYTF. CDR3 DNA: TGCAGCGTCGGTGGACAGGGGATATCCTATGGCTACACCTTC.

The CDR3 loop is CASSKQGSDQFF. The CDR3 nucleotides are TGTGCCAGTAGCAAACAGGGTTCTGATCAGTTCTTC. The V gene is TRBV19, the J gene TRBJ2-1, with D perhaps matching TRBD1 (6 bases). There are 12 residues in the CDR3. Germline values: CDR1 LNHDA, CDR2 SQIVND (reference sequence). V dropped 6 bases and J dropped 13 bases, with 16 bases sitting between them.

The DNA of the CDR3 is TGTGCCTGGAACCGCGGACAGTACAATGAGCAGTTCTTC. Its protein is CAWNRGQYNEQFF. The chain recombines TRBV30 with TRBJ2-1; a possible D gene is TRBD1 (6 bases). From germline, CDR1 is GTSNPN and CDR2 SVGIG (reference sequence). V dropped 4 bases and J dropped 4 bases, with 11 bases sitting between them. The CDR3 spans 13 residues.

The chain combines TRBV29-1 with TRBJ2-1, with D unresolved. CDR3 length: 10 amino acids. The germline V gene has CDR1 SQVTM and CDR2 ANQGSEA. Trimming left V 3 bases short and J 9 bases short, with 6 bases between. CDR3: CSVDPGEQFF. CDR3 DNA sequence: TGCAGCGTTGATCCGGGTGAGCAGTTCTTC.

This chain uses TRBV5-1 with TRBJ2-1, with no clear D. Germline lookup yields CDR1 SGHRS and CDR2 YFSETQ. With 2 bases removed from V and 0 bases from J, the gap between germline ends came to 12 bases. CDR3 size: 16 residues. CDR3 DNA: TGCGCCAGCAGCTTACTATTTCCAAGCTCCTACAATGAGCAGTTCTTC. Its protein is CASSLLFPSSYNEQFF.

This chain connects TRBV9 to TRBJ1-6, with 9 bases aligning to TRBD1. This CDR3 has 16 amino acids. V shed 4 bases, J shed 7 bases, and the junction held 9 bases outside the gene matches. CDR1 is SGDLS and CDR2 is YYNGEE in the germline V gene. This CDR3 is CASSTGGTGGNSPLHF. The CDR3 DNA reads as TGTGCCAGCAGCACAGGGGGCACGGGAGGGAATTCACCCCTCCACTTT.